Listed below are T cell receptor beta chains from one sample, sequenced in a study of blood T cell repertoires in COVID-19. Data came from immunoSEQ multiplex PCR; TCRdb stores just in-frame clones and leaves some out. The sample includes 80,000 to 95,000 clones, more than 70% of them seen just once. Specimen: peripheral blood. The receptors originated from a human donor in a cohort sampled during active COVID-19. CDR3s include the opening cysteine and the closing phenylalanine or tryptophan. A D gene is named only where the DNA matches it firmly. The size field is filled for only some rows; it gives once, few, many or a size class.

TRBD2,TRBJ2-3,TRBV6-2/TRBV6-3,-,CASSSSGGTDTQYF,TGTGCCAGCAGTTCTAGCGGGGGAACAGATACGCAGTATTTT
-,TRBJ1-3,TRBV7-2,-,CASSLVSGRGSGNTIYF,TGTGCCAGCAGCTTAGTGTCGGGAAGAGGCTCTGGAAACACCATATATTTT
-,TRBJ1-6,TRBV6-5,-,CASSYRGKNSPLHF,TGTGCCAGCAGTTACAGGGGGAAAAATTCACCCCTCCACTTT
TRBD1,TRBJ1-6,TRBV11-2,few,CASSLLGQGTPLHF,TGTGCCAGCAGCTTACTGGGACAGGGTACACCCCTCCACTTT
TRBD1,TRBJ2-2,TRBV19,-,CASSTDRGWAGELFF,TGTGCCAGTAGTACCGACAGGGGGTGGGCCGGGGAGCTGTTTTTT
TRBD1,TRBJ2-7,TRBV28,-,CASSPYARTGARYEQYF,TGTGCCAGCAGTCCTTACGCTAGGACAGGGGCCCGCTACGAGCAGTACTTC
-,TRBJ2-5,TRBV7-6,few,CASSFGLALVETQYF,TGTGCCAGCAGCTTCGGGCTAGCGTTAGTAGAGACCCAGTACTTC
-,TRBJ1-1,TRBV3-1/TRBV3-2,-,CASSQLAGTEAFF,TGTGCCAGCAGCCAACTAGCCGGGACTGAAGCTTTCTTT
TRBD2,TRBJ2-3,TRBV27,-,CASSPGLAGTDTQYF,TGTGCCAGCAGCCCGGGACTAGCGGGCACAGATACGCAGTATTTT
TRBD2,TRBJ2-1,TRBV6-5,-,CASILAGDNYNEQFF,TGTGCCAGCATCCTAGCGGGGGACAATTACAATGAGCAGTTCTTC
TRBD2,TRBJ2-1,TRBV15,-,CATSRAGGSYNEQFF,TGTGCCACCAGCAGAGCGGGGGGCTCCTACAATGAGCAGTTCTTC
TRBD1,TRBJ1-1,TRBV6-5,-,CASSIGQGKAFF,TGTGCCAGCAGTATAGGACAGGGCAAAGCTTTCTTT
-,TRBJ2-2,TRBV11-2,-,CASSLWQNTGELFF,TGTGCCAGCAGCTTATGGCAGAACACCGGGGAGCTGTTTTTT
-,TRBJ1-1,TRBV2,-,CASSIQGYTEAFF,TGTGCCAGCAGTATTCAGGGGTACACTGAAGCTTTCTTT
TRBD1,TRBJ2-7,TRBV10-1,-,CASSEGDSSYEQYF,TGCGCCAGCAGTGAAGGGGACAGCTCCTACGAGCAGTACTTC
-,TRBJ2-7,TRBV6-5,-,CASSYVRGLSYEQYF,TGTGCCAGCAGTTACGTGCGGGGACTCTCCTACGAGCAGTACTTC
-,TRBJ1-5,TRBV15,-,CATSRPQGGGNQPQHF,TGTGCCACCAGCAGACCCCAAGGGGGAGGCAATCAGCCCCAGCATTTT
TRBD2,TRBJ2-1,TRBV3-1/TRBV3-2,-,CASSQATSGGRDEQFF,TGTGCCAGCAGCCAAGCCACTAGCGGGGGGAGGGATGAGCAGTTCTTC
-,TRBJ2-7,TRBV2,-,CAGGSDSYEQYF,TGTGCCGGGGGGAGCGATTCCTACGAGCAGTACTTC
TRBD2,TRBJ2-1,TRBV7-8,once,CASSLLPSGGAGHNEQFF,TGTGCCAGCAGCTTACTCCCTAGCGGGGGGGCTGGGCACAATGAGCAGTTCTTC
-,TRBJ1-4,TRBV5-5,-,CASSLSGGEKLFF,TGTGCCAGCAGCTTGAGCGGGGGTGAAAAACTGTTTTTT
-,TRBJ2-7,TRBV4-1,-,CASSPLLAGQPYEQYF,TGCGCCAGCAGCCCGCTCCTGGCGGGACAGCCCTACGAGCAGTACTTC
-,TRBJ1-3,TRBV3-1/TRBV3-2,once,CASSQTGSGNTIYF,TGTGCCAGCAGCCAAACGGGGTCTGGAAACACCATATATTTT
TRBD1,TRBJ1-2,TRBV3-1/TRBV3-2,-,CASSQADRDYGYTF,TGTGCCAGCAGCCAAGCCGACAGGGACTATGGCTACACCTTC
-,TRBJ2-5,TRBV19,-,CASSINLRETQYF,TGTGCCAGTAGTATAAACTTGCGAGAGACCCAGTACTTC
-,TRBJ1-5,TRBV11-2,-,CASSLGPHQPQHF,TGTGCCAGCAGCTTAGGGCCCCATCAGCCCCAGCATTTT
-,TRBJ1-2,TRBV2,-,CASSDQAIYGYTF,TGTGCCAGCAGTGATCAGGCCATCTATGGCTACACCTTC
TRBD1,TRBJ1-1,TRBV11-3,-,CASSLTGGLNTEAFF,TGTGCCAGCAGCTTGACAGGGGGCCTGAACACTGAAGCTTTCTTT
-,TRBJ1-1,TRBV6-6,-,CASSSGSGRSTEAFF,TGTGCCAGCAGTTCGGGGTCAGGGAGGAGCACTGAAGCTTTCTTT
-,TRBJ2-5,TRBV6-2/TRBV6-3,-,CASSPPPSVTQYF,TGTGCCAGCAGTCCCCCGCCATCGGTGACCCAGTACTTC
TRBD1,TRBJ2-1,TRBV5-6,-,CASSPAQGQRTYNEQFF,TGTGCCAGCAGCCCGGCACAGGGACAGAGGACCTACAATGAGCAGTTCTTC
TRBD1,TRBJ2-5,TRBV28,once,CASSIGQELGTQYF,TGTGCCAGCAGCATAGGACAGGAATTAGGGACCCAGTACTTC
TRBD1,TRBJ1-6,TRBV9,-,CASSGRQGANSPLHF,TGTGCCAGCAGCGGAAGGCAGGGGGCGAATTCACCCCTCCACTTT
-,TRBJ1-5,TRBV12-3/TRBV12-4,-,CASSFNSNQPQHF,TGTGCCAGCAGTTTCAATAGCAATCAGCCCCAGCATTTT
TRBD1,TRBJ1-6,TRBV7-2,-,CASSPERRGQLPLHF,TGTGCCAGCAGCCCCGAGAGGAGGGGGCAATTACCCCTCCACTTT
-,TRBJ1-5,TRBV30,-,CAWSVRVGRDQPQHF,TGTGCCTGGAGTGTAAGGGTAGGCAGGGATCAGCCCCAGCATTTT
-,TRBJ2-3,TRBV5-6,-,CASSEKQASTDTQYF,TGTGCCAGCAGCGAAAAACAGGCTAGCACAGATACGCAGTATTTT
-,TRBJ1-3,TRBV5-1,-,CASSLRSGSGNTIYF,TGCGCCAGCAGTCTACGCTCGGGGTCGGGAAACACCATATATTTT
-,TRBJ1-2,TRBV30,once,CAWGTWTESYGYTF,TGTGCCTGGGGGACCTGGACAGAGAGCTATGGCTACACCTTC
-,TRBJ2-4,TRBV7-2,once,CASSLGSQTKNIQYF,TGTGCCAGCAGCTTAGGGTCCCAGACCAAAAACATTCAGTACTTC
-,TRBJ1-6,TRBV9,once,CASSVAREGDSPLHF,TGTGCCAGCAGCGTAGCGAGGGAGGGGGACTCACCCCTCCACTTT
-,TRBJ1-1,TRBV19,-,CASRPGGTEAFF,TGTGCCAGTAGGCCGGGGGGCACTGAGGCTTTCTTT
TRBD1,TRBJ1-5,TRBV10-3,-,CAISETVDRVNQPQHF,TGTGCCATCAGTGAGACCGTGGACAGGGTGAATCAGCCCCAGCATTTT
-,TRBJ2-1,TRBV13,-,CASSSERLFNNEQFF,TGTGCCAGCAGCTCGGAACGACTGTTTAACAATGAGCAGTTCTTC
-,TRBJ1-2,TRBV5-5,-,CASSLDIQGGEGRRGYTF,TGTGCCAGCAGCTTGGACATACAGGGAGGGGAGGGGAGGAGAGGCTACACCTTC
-,TRBJ1-1,TRBV12-3/TRBV12-4,-,CASRVANTEAFF,TGTGCCAGCAGAGTAGCGAACACTGAAGCTTTCTTT
TRBD1,TRBJ2-1,TRBV7-8,-,CASSPLRDSRNEQFF,TGTGCCAGCAGCCCGCTACGGGACAGCAGGAATGAGCAGTTCTTC
-,TRBJ1-6,TRBV10-1,-,CASSDGGDDSPLHF,TGCGCCAGCAGTGACGGGGGGGACGATTCACCCCTCCACTTT
TRBD1,TRBJ2-7,TRBV27,-,CASSLGQGLIHEQYF,TGTGCCAGCAGTTTAGGACAGGGCTTGATCCACGAGCAGTACTTC
-,TRBJ2-7,TRBV30,-,CASRRGGYEQYF,TGTGCCTCTCGCAGAGGGGGCTACGAGCAGTACTTC
TRBD1,TRBJ2-5,TRBV19,-,CASSTDRGETQYF,TGTGCCAGTAGTACGGACAGGGGAGAGACCCAGTACTTC